Reported below is one T cell receptor (beta chain). These data are taken from a study of cytomegalovirus exposure and HLA in healthy donors. Germline assignment: CDR1 MDHEN and CDR2 SYDVKM. This CDR3 has 15 amino acids. V lost 6 bases and J 9 bases, leaving 23 bases between the germline ends. Primers included in the PCR were 60 Vbeta and 13 Jbeta primers. Sequenced by immunoSEQ multiplex PCR; TCRdb stores in-frame clones only, minus some. The specimen's table records approximately 110,000 clones. The sequencing sample was made of PBMCs. The chain employs TRBV28 and TRBJ1-2; weak D call: TRBD1 (5 bases). This sequence originates from a man aged 25-45 years in good health and CMV-seronegative. The CDR3 sequence is CASSLQESQRSRYTF. In DNA, the CDR3 is TGTGCCAGCAGCTTACAGGAATCTCAACGCAGTCGCTACACCTTC.